This T cell receptor (beta chain) was observed in a study of spatial heterogeneity in lung cancer. Study observations and caveats: At resection, ubiquitous expanded tumor TCRs appeared in blood more than at follow-up.

In the case of this clonotype: Antigen unknown.

One entry per CDR3 protein results from TCRdb running MiXCR on the 5' RACE reads. Of about 44,000 distinct CDR3 sequences in the sample, about an eighth were seen once. CDR3 length: 14 residues. Germline loops: CDR1 MNHEY, CDR2 SVGAGI. Deletions cut 7 bases from V and 7 bases from J, with 18 bases between. Time point in this sample: sample taken at primary tumor resection. Frozen PBMC, nontumor lung or tumor provided whole RNA, which was sequenced unsorted. Patients with untreated early-stage non-small cell lung cancer, numbering 55 to 80, were the donors. The input for sequencing was PBMCs, taken at surgery. The receptor was derived from a male donor with early-stage non-small cell lung cancer. This sequence joins TRBV6-5 and TRBJ2-3; D possibly corresponds to TRBD1 (6 bases). In DNA form, the CDR3 reads TGTGCCAGCATGCACCAGGGGTCCGAGAATACGCAGTATTTT. Translation gives CASMHQGSENTQYF.